The entry below describes one T cell receptor (beta chain). What it binds is unknown. Barcoded TCR alpha and TCR beta cDNA libraries with UMIs came from 5'RACE using constant-segment primers. TCRdb called the 5' RACE reads again in MiXCR, with one record for every CDR3 protein. The sample records some 450,000 distinct CDR3 sequences, about 20% being singletons. Germline loops: CDR1 SGHTA, CDR2 FQGNSA. CDR3 length: 12 residues. The germline V and J ends were trimmed by 5 bases and 8 bases, with 12 bases remaining between them. The data belong to a study of T-cell memory formation after mild COVID-19. Study details: Each donor largely had its own TCR clusters. Findings and limits, study-wide: Balance between CD4 and CD8 was seen in clones contracting day 15 to 85, and a CD4+ lean was seen in later expanders. Among CD4+ contracting clones, most were CM and EM, and CD8+ ones EMRA.

The chain couples TRBV7-2 to TRBJ1-2; a weak D match, TRBD1 (6 bases). The sequence came from a man younger than 35 who had mild COVID-19 (a few samples of this study predate the infection). Cell type and time point are not known. The specimen sequenced was PBMCs or a T cell subset sorted from them (not recorded which). CDR3 in amino acids: CASSIWGRGYTF. In nucleotides, the CDR3 is TGTGCCAGCAGCATATGGGGGCGCGGCTACACCTTC.